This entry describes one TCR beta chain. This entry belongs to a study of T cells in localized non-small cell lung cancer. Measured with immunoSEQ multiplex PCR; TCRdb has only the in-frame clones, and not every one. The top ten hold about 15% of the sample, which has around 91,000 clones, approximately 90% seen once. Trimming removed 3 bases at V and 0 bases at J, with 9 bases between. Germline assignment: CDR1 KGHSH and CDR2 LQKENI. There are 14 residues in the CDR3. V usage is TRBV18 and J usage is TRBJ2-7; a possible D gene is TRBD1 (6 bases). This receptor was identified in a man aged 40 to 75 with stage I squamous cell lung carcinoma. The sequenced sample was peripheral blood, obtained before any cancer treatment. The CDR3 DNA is TGTGCCAGCTCACCGGACAGATTCTCCTACGAGCAGTACTTC. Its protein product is CASSPDRFSYEQYF.